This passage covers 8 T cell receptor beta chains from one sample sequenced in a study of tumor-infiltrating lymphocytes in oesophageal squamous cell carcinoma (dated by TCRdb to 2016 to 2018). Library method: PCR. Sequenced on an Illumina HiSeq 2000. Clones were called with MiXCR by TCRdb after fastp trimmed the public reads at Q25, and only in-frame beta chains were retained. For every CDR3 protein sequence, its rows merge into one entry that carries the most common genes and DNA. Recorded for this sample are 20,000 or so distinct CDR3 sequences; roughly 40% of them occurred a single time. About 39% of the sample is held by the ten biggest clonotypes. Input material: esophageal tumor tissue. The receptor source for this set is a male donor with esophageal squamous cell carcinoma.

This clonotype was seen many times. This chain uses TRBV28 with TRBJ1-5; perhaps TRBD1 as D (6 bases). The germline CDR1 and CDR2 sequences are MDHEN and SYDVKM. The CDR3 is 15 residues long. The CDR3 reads CSTSLGQMGNQPQHF. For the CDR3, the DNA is TGTTCAACCAGCCTCGGACAGATGGGCAATCAGCCCCAGCATTTT.

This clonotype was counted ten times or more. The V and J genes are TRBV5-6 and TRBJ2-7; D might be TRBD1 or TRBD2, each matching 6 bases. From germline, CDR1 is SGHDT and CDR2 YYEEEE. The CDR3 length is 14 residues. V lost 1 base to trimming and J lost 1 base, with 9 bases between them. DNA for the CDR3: TGTGCCAGCAGCTTGTGGAGGGGGTCCTACGAGCAGTACTTC. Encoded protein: CASSLWRGSYEQYF.

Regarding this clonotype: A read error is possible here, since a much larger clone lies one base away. The CDR3 reads CASSQDRGWEQFF. CDR3 bases: TGCGCCAGCAGCCAAGACAGGGGTTGGGAGCAGTTCTTC. The chain couples TRBV4-1 to TRBJ2-3; possible D gene TRBD1, 6 bases. The closer fit of TRBJ2-1 to the DNA end suggests the J call may be wrong. The CDR3 spans 13 residues. Germline V gene data show CDR1 as MGHRA and CDR2 as YSYEKL.

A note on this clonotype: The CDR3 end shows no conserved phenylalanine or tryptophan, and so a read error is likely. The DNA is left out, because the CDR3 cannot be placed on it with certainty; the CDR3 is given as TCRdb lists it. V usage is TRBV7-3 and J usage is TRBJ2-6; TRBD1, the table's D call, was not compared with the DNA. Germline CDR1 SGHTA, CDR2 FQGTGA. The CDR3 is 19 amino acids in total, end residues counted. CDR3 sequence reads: CASSSRTGTGTRNEQFFGA.

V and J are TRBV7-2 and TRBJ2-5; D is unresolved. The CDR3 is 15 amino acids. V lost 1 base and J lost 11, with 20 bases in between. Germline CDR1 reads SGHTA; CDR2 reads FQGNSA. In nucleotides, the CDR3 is TGTGCCAGCAGCTTAGAAGCAGAAACCTACAATGAGCAGTACTTC. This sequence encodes CASSLEAETYNEQYF.

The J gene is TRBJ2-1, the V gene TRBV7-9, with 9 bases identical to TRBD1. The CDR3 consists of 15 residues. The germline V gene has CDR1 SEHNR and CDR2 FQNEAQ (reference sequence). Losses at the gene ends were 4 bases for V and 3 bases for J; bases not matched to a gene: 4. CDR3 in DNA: TGTGCCAGCAGCTCTGGGACAGGGATCTACAATGAGCAGTTCTTC. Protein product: CASSSGTGIYNEQFF.

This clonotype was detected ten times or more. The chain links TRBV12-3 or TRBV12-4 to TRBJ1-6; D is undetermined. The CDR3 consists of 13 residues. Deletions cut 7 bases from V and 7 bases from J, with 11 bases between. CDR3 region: CASTIDGNSPLHF. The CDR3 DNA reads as TGTGCCAGCACCATCGACGGGAATTCACCCCTCCACTTT.

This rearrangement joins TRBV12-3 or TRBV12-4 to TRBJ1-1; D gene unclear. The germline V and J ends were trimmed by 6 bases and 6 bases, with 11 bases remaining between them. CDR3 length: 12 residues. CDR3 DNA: TGTGCCAGCAGCCCCAAGGTGTCTGAAGCTTTCTTT. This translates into CASSPKVSEAFF.